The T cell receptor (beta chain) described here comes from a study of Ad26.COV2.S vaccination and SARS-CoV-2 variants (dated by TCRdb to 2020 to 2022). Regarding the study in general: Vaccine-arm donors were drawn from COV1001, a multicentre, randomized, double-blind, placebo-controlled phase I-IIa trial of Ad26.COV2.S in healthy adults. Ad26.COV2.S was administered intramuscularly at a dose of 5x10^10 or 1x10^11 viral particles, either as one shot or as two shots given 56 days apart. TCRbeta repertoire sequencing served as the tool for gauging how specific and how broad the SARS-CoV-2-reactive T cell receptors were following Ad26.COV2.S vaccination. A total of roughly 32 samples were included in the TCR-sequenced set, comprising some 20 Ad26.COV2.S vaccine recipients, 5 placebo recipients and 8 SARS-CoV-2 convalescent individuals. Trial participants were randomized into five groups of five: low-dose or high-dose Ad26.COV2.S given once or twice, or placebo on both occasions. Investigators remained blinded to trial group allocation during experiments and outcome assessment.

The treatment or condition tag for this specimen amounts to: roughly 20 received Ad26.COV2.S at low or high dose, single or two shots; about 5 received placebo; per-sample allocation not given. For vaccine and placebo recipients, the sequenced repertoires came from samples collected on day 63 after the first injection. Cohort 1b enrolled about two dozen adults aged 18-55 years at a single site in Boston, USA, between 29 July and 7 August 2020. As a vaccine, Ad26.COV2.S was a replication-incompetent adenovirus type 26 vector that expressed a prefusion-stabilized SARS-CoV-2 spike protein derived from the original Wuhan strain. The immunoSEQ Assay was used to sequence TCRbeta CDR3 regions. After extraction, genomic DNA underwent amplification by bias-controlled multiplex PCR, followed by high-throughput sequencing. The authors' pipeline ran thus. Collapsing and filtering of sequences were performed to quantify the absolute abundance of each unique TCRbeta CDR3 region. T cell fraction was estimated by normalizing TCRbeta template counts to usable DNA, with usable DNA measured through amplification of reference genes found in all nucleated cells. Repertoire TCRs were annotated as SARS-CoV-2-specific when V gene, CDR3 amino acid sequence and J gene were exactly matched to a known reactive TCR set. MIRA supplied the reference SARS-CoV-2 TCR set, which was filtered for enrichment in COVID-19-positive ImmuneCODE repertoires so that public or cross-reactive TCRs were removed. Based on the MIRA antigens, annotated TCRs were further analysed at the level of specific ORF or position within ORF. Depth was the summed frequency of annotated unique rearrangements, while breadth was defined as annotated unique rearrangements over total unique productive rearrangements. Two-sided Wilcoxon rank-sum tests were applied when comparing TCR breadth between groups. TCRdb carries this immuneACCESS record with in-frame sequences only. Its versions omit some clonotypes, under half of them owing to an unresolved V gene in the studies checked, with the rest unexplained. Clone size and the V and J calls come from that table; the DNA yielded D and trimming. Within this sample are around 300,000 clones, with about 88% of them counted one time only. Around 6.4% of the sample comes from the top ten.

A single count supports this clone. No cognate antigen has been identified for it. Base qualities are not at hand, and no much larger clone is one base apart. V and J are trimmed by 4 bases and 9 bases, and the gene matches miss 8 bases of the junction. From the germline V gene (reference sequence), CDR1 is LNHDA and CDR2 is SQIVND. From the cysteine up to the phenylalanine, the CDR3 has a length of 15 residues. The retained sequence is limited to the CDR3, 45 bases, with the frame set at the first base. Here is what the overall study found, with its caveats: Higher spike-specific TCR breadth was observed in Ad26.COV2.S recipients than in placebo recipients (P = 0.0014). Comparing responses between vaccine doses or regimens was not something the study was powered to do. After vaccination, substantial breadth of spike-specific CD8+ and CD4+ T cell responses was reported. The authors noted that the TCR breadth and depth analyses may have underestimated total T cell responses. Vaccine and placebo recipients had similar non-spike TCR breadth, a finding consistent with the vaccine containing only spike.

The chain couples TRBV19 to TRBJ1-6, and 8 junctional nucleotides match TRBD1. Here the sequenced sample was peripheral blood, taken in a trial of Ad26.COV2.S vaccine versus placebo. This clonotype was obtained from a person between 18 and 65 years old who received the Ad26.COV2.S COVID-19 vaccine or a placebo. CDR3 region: CASSTRTGNGSPLHF. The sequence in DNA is TGTGCCAGTAGTACTAGGACAGGGAACGGTTCACCCCTCCACTTT.